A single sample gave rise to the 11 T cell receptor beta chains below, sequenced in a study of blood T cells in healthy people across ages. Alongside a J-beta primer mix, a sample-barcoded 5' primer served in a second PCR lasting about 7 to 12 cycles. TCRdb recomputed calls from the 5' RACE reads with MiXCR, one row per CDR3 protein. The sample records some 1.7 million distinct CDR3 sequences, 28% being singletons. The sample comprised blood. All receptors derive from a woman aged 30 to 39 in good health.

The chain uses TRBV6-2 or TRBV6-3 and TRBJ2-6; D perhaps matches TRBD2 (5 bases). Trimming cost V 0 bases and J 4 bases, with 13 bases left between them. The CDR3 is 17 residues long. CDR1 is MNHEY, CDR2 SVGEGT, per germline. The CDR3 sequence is CASSYSAGRTGANVLTF. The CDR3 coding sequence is TGTGCCAGCAGTTACTCGGCTGGGAGAACAGGGGCCAACGTCCTGACTTTC.

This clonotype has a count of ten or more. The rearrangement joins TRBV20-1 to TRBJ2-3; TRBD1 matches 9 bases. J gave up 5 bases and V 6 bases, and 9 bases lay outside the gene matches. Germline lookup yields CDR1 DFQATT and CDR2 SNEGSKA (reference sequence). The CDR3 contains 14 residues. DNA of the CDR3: TGCAGTGCAAGGACAGGGGCCCGCTTAGATACGCAGTATTTT. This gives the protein CSARTGARLDTQYF.

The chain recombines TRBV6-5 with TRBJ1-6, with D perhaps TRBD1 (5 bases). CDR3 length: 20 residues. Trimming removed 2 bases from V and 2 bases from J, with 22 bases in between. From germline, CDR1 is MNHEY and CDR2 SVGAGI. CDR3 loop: CASSYGPPGGAGTYNSPLHF. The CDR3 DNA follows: TGTGCCAGCAGTTACGGCCCCCCGGGCGGGGCCGGCACCTATAATTCACCCCTCCACTTT.

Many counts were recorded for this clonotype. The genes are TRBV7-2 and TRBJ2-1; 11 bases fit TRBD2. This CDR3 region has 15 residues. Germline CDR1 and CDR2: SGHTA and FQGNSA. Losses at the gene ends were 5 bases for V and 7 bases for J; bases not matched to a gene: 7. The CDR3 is CASSALAGGPNEQFF. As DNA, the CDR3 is TGTGCCAGCAGCGCATTAGCGGGGGGGCCAAATGAGCAGTTCTTC.

The DNA of the CDR3 is TGCAGCGTCCAAATAGCGGGAGGTTCTGGGGAGCAGTACTTC. Its protein is CSVQIAGGSGEQYF. The genes are TRBV29-1 and TRBJ2-5, with 10 bases fitting TRBD2. V shed 6 bases and J 11 bases; nucleotides not matched to a gene: 15. CDR3 length: 14 amino acids. Germline CDR1 is SQVTM and CDR2 is ANQGSEA.

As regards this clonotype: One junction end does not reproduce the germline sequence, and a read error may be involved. CDR3 nucleotide sequence: TGTGTCAGCAGCTTAGTGTGGGCCTCTGGGGCCAACGTCCTGACTTTC. Residues: CVSSLVWASGANVLTF. The rearrangement uses TRBV11-1 and TRBJ2-6; D not resolved. CDR3 length: 16 amino acids. The germline gives CDR1 SGHAT, CDR2 FQDESV (reference sequence).

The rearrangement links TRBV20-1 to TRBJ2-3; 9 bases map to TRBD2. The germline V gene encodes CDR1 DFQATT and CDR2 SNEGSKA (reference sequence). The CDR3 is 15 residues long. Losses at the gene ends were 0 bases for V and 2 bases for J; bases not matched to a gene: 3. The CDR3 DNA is TGCAGTGCTAGAGATTCTAGCGGGAACACAGATACGCAGTATTTT. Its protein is CSARDSSGNTDTQYF.

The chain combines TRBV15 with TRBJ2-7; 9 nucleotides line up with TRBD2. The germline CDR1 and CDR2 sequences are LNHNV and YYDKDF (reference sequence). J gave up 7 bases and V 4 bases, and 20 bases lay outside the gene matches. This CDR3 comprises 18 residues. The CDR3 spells CATSMGPTSTSGRGEQYF. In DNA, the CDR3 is TGTGCCACCAGCATGGGTCCCACCTCGACTAGCGGACGTGGGGAGCAGTACTTC.

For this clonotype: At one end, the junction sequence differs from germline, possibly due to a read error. The CDR3 DNA reads as TGTGCCGGCTCACCACGGGGACTTTACGAGCAGTACTTC. Translated, it gives CAGSPRGLYEQYF. The chain employs TRBV18 and TRBJ2-7, with a weak D call TRBD2 (6 bases). Germline V gives CDR1 KGHSH, CDR2 LQKENI. This CDR3 is built from 13 residues.

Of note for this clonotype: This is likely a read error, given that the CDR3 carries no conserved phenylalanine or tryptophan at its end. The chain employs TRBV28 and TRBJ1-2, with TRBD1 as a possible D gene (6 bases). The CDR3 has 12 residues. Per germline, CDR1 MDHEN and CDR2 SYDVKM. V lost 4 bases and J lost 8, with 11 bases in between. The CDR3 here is CASSSGALGYTI. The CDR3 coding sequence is TGTGCCAGCAGTTCAGGGGCCTTGGGCTACACCATC.

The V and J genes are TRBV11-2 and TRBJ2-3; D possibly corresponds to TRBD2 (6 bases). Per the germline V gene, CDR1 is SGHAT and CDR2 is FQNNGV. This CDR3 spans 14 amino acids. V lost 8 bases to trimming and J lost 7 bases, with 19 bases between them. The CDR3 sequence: CASGSGTPGNTQYF. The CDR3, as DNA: TGTGCCAGCGGTTCCGGGACTCCGGGTAATACGCAGTATTTT.